The subject of this entry is one T cell receptor (beta chain). Its antigen is still unknown. V was clipped by 4 bases and J by 5 bases; unmatched bases: 17. CDR3 length equals 17 residues. Per germline, CDR1 SGHRS and CDR2 YFSETQ. The data are from a study of T cell responses to AZD1222 COVID-19 vaccine. Study-wide findings and caveats: Clonal diversity was possibly underestimated; the donors were predominantly white British and more often female. Researchers report vaccine-associated CD4 TCRs spanning spike, with dominance at 160-218 and 743-854. An increase in Spike-specific TCR breadth and depth was observed after two AZD1222 doses.

The table came from immunoSEQ multiplex PCR; TCRdb's copy has only in-frame clones and leaves some out. The sample holds approximately 220,000 clones, approximately 94% seen once. This chain links TRBV5-1 with TRBJ1-2; TRBD1 matches 7 bases. The origin of this receptor is an adult in good health. The sequencing here drew on peripheral blood, taken on day 0 of MenACWY control vaccination. CDR3: CASSPRGQTPEGYGYTF. The CDR3 bases are TGCGCCAGCAGCCCACGGGGACAGACACCGGAAGGATATGGCTACACCTTC.